The present TCR beta chain was sequenced within a study of cytomegalovirus exposure and HLA in healthy donors. Across the whole study: Most donors, just over 80% of 398 genotyped, fell in the Caucasian-associated ancestry cluster.

The CDR3 has 13 residues. Trimming stripped 4 bases from V and 1 base from J, with 8 bases between. The germline gives CDR1 SGHDT, CDR2 YYEEEE. The PCR employed 60 Vbeta primers together with 13 Jbeta primers. Measured with immunoSEQ multiplex PCR; TCRdb has only the in-frame clones, and not every one. The table shows 70,000 to 95,000 clones, with roughly 77% occurring only once. The rearrangement uses TRBV5-6 and TRBJ1-1; D gene unclear. The receptor comes from a middle-aged woman in good health and CMV-seropositive. Sequencing was carried out using PBMCs. The chain's CDR3 is CASSPQKNTEAFF. For the CDR3, the DNA is TGTGCCAGCAGCCCTCAGAAGAACACTGAAGCTTTCTTT.